This T cell receptor beta chain was captured by sequencing in a study of control samples from healthy donors and cancer patients. Clones were sequenced by immunoSEQ multiplex PCR, and TCRdb holds only the in-frame ones, with some missing. Of around 94,000 clones in the sample, 90% to 95% were seen once. The table lists this clone with a count of one. Material: blood. This sequence originates from a woman aged 18 to 35 in good health.

The CDR3, as DNA: TGTGCCAGCAGCCAAGACCCTCCGTTGGCGGGGGGCCACACAGATACGCAGTATTTT. Amino acids: CASSQDPPLAGGHTDTQYF. The chain uses TRBV3-1 (or the pseudogene TRBV3-2) and TRBJ2-3, with TRBD2 matching over 8 bases. This CDR3 is 19 amino acids long. V shed 0 bases and J 2 bases; nucleotides not matched to a gene: 13. The germline gives CDR1 LGHDT, CDR2 YNNKEL (reference sequence).